Presented here are 14 T cell receptor beta chains from one specimen sequenced in a study of long-term antiretroviral therapy in people with HIV. The authors ran the immunoSEQ assay, v3.0, at survey level. Method: immunoSEQ multiplex PCR; TCRdb's copy keeps in-frame clones and lacks some. Here the sample spans over 25,000 clones, roughly 80% being singletons. The sequencing used unsorted PBMCs, collected 0.8 years before starting antiretroviral therapy. These receptor sequences come from a man younger than 35 with HIV.

CDR3 in amino acids: CASSYSGQGDPYEQYF. The CDR3 DNA is TGTGCCAGCAGTTACTCGGGACAGGGGGACCCTTACGAGCAGTACTTC. The chain joins TRBV6-5 to TRBJ2-7, with TRBD1 identical over 11 bases. The CDR3 is 16 amino acids. Germline loops: CDR1 MNHEY, CDR2 SVGAGI. The V and J ends lost 0 bases and 4 bases, in that order; junction bases with no gene match: 5.

J is TRBJ2-2 and V is TRBV5-1, with D perhaps TRBD1 (5 bases). V was trimmed by 3 bases and J by 4 bases, leaving 10 bases between them. The CDR3 loop spans 14 amino acids. The V gene's germline CDR1 is SGHRS and CDR2 YFSETQ. The CDR3 DNA is TGCGCCAGCAGCTCGGACATCCTCACCGGGGAGCTGTTTTTT. Protein product: CASSSDILTGELFF.

The chain couples TRBV27 to TRBJ2-1; the D gene is possibly TRBD1 (5 bases). V was trimmed by 3 bases and J by 6 bases, leaving 12 bases between them. In germline, CDR1 is MNHEY, CDR2 SMNVEV (reference sequence). This CDR3 is 14 amino acids long. The CDR3 sequence: CASSLSRVGNEQFF. The CDR3 DNA is TGTGCCAGCAGTTTGTCCAGGGTAGGCAATGAGCAGTTCTTC.

J is TRBJ1-1 and V is TRBV6-5; a weak D match, TRBD1 (5 bases). Trimming removed 6 bases at V and 5 bases at J, with 16 bases between. Germline assignment: CDR1 MNHEY and CDR2 SVGAGI. The CDR3 sequence is 14 residues long. As DNA, the CDR3 is TGTGCCAGCAGCCTAACGCTCAGGGATACTGAAGCTTTCTTT. Its translation: CASSLTLRDTEAFF.

This clone was counted once. The chain uses TRBV18 and TRBJ1-1; TRBD1 might be the D (6 bases). The germline CDR1 and CDR2 sequences are KGHSH and LQKENI. The CDR3 is made up of 14 amino acids. Trimming pared 10 bases from V and 6 bases from J, leaving 21 bases between. DNA of the CDR3: TGTGCCACCGTCAGGGGCAGGGGCGAGTCTGAAGCTTTCTTT. Residues: CATVRGRGESEAFF.

The V call is TRBV5-1, the J call TRBJ1-1, with D unresolved. V lost 2 bases and J lost 0, with 5 bases in between. Germline CDR1 is SGHRS and CDR2 is YFSETQ. The CDR3 consists of 13 residues. The CDR3 DNA is TGCGCCAGCAGCTTCACAGTGAACACTGAAGCTTTCTTT. This codes for CASSFTVNTEAFF. Filled out from reference TRBV5-1 and TRBJ1-1, the complete variable domain reads KAGVTQTPRYLIKTRGQQVTLSCSPISGHRSVSWYQQTPGQGLQFLFEYFSETQRNKGNFPGRFSGRQFSNSRSEMNVSTLELGDSALYLCASSFTVNTEAFFGQGTRLTVV.

This sequence joins TRBV6-1 and TRBJ2-7; D might be TRBD1 (6 bases). The CDR3 is 14 residues long. Germline-derived CDR1 and CDR2 are MNHNS and SASEGT. Trimming cost V 7 bases and J 11 bases, with 24 bases left between them. CDR3 in amino acids: CASIEAGAFRPEYF. In DNA, the CDR3 is TGTGCCAGCATAGAGGCAGGGGCCTTTAGGCCGGAGTACTTC.

Only one count was recorded for this clone. The DNA for the CDR3 is TGTGCCAGCAGTTCAGGGTTCTCTGGAAACACCATATATTTT. Its protein is CASSSGFSGNTIYF. The V and J genes are TRBV6-1 and TRBJ1-3, with D possibly being TRBD1 (5 bases). The CDR3 covers 14 residues. Per germline, CDR1 MNHNS and CDR2 SASEGT. Trimming shortened V by 5 bases and J by 0 bases, and 8 bases separated the two germline ends.

The J gene is TRBJ1-2, the V gene TRBV28; 9 positions agree with TRBD1. The CDR3 has 14 amino acids. J lost 8 bases, V lost 6 bases, and 10 bases had no gene match. The germline V gene encodes CDR1 MDHEN and CDR2 SYDVKM. CDR3 sequence reads: CASSLTTGGRGYTF. In DNA, the CDR3 is TGTGCCAGCAGCCTTACAACAGGGGGCCGAGGCTACACCTTC.

The CDR3 coding sequence is TGTGCCAGCAGCCAAGGACAGCAGCCCCATGCATCATATGGCTACACCTTC. Its protein product is CASSQGQQPHASYGYTF. The chain joins TRBV14 to TRBJ1-2; D might be TRBD1 (5 bases). V dropped 1 base and J dropped 5 bases, with 20 bases sitting between them. This CDR3 has 17 amino acids. Germline V gene data show CDR1 as SGHDN and CDR2 as FVKESK.

The table lists this clone with a count of one. The gene calls are TRBV7-9 and TRBJ1-4; D not certain. Germline CDR1 reads SEHNR; CDR2 reads FQNEAQ (reference sequence). The CDR3 extends over 14 amino acids. Trimming pared 2 bases from V and 5 bases from J, leaving 9 bases between. The CDR3 region has the DNA TGTGCCAGCAGCTTATACAGCCTAAATGAAAAACTGTTTTTT. Protein product: CASSLYSLNEKLFF.

This sequence joins TRBV5-6 and TRBJ1-5, with D perhaps matching TRBD1 (5 bases). Germline CDR1 SGHDT, CDR2 YYEEEE. V gave up 4 bases and J gave up 4 bases, with 15 bases separating them. This CDR3 is built from 15 residues. This CDR3 reads CASSRYPGRNQPQHF. The CDR3 bases are TGTGCCAGCAGCCGTTATCCAGGGCGAAATCAGCCCCAGCATTTT.

To note about this clone: Its ends do not fully match the called genes, so a read error is possible. The CDR3 coding sequence is TGTGCCAGCTCACCACCCAGGACGAAAACCGGGGAGCTGTTTTTT. Its translation is CASSPPRTKTGELFF. The genes are TRBV18 and TRBJ2-2; no clear D. The length of the CDR3 is 15 residues. CDR1 is KGHSH, CDR2 LQKENI, per germline.

V usage is TRBV2 and J usage is TRBJ2-7; TRBD1 or TRBD2 may be the D gene (5 bases each). The germline V gene has CDR1 SNHLY and CDR2 FYNNEI. V was shortened by 3 bases and J by 12 bases, with 18 bases between the two germline ends. The CDR3 spans 13 residues. CDR3 in amino acids: CASSEGTTAVPYF. The CDR3 nucleotides are TGTGCCAGCAGTGAGGGGACCACAGCCGTCCCGTACTTC.